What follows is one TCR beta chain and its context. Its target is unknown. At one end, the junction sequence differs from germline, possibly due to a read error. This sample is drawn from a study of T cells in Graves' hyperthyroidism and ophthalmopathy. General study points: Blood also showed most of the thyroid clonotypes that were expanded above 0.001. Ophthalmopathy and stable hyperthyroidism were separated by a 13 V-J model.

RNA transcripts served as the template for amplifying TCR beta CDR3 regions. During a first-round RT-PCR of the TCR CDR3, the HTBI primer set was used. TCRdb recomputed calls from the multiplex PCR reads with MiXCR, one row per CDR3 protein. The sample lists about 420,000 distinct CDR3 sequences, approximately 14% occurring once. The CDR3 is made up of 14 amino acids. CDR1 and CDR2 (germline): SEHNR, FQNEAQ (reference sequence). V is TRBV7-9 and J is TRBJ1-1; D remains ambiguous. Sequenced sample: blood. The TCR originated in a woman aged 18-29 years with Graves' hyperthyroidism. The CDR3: CASSSRVPNTEVFF. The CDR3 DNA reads TGTGCCAGCAGCTCGCGGGTTCCGAACACTGAAGTTTTCTTT.